This is a list of T cell receptor beta chains from one sample in a study of blood T cells in healthy people across ages. TCRdb processed the 5' RACE reads anew with MiXCR; each CDR3 protein has one entry. The top ten clones hold less than 2.5% of a sample with about 1.8 million distinct CDR3 sequences, less than 50% of them seen once. Sequenced sample: blood. The source is a woman between 40 and 50 years old in good health. Both conserved end residues are part of each CDR3. The D gene is left open where the match is weak. Where a row states a size, it is once, few, many or the class of an expanded clone; other rows omit it.

>TRBV27|.|TRBJ2-7|.
TGTGCCAGCAGTTCACGACTAGGCCCCTACGAGCAGTACTTC
CASSSRLGPYEQYF
>TRBV7-3|.|TRBJ2-3|TRBD2
TGTGCCAGCAGCCCAACCCCCGGACTAGCGGGGGGGCAGTCAGATACGCAGTATTTT
CASSPTPGLAGGQSDTQYF
>TRBV20-1|.|TRBJ2-3|.
TGCAGTGCTAGAGAGGTGGTAACTAGCACAGATACGCAGTATTTT
CSAREVVTSTDTQYF
>TRBV5-1|few|TRBJ2-7|.
TGCGCCAGCAGCTTGGCGGAGGGGCAGGACTACTACGAGCAGTACTTC
CASSLAEGQDYYEQYF
>TRBV21-1|.|TRBJ2-6|.
TGTGCCAGCAGCAAAAAGAACTCTGGGGCCAACGTCCTGACTTTC
CASSKKNSGANVLTF
>TRBV9|.|TRBJ2-3|TRBD1
TGTGCCAGCAGCGTAGGTCCACAGGGGGTCGGGACAGATACGCAGTATTTT
CASSVGPQGVGTDTQYF
>TRBV6-1|.|TRBJ1-4|.
TGTGCCAGCAGTGAAGGGACAGCGAGTGAAAAACTGTTTTTT
CASSEGTASEKLFF
>TRBV6-2/TRBV6-3|.|TRBJ2-3|TRBD1
TGTGCCAGCAGTTACGAGGGGGCGCTCCCCCGTCCAGATACGCAGTATTTT
CASSYEGALPRPDTQYF
>TRBV4-1|.|TRBJ2-1|.
TGCGCCAGCAGCCAAGGGTCTATGGTAACCCTCTACAATGAGCAGTTCTTC
CASSQGSMVTLYNEQFF
>TRBV14|.|TRBJ1-1|TRBD1
TGTGCCAGCAGCCCACAGACAGGGCCATCTGAAGCTTTCTTT
CASSPQTGPSEAFF
>TRBV6-2/TRBV6-3|few|TRBJ2-5|.
TGTGCCAGCAGCTACAATTGGGCTCGCTGGCAAGAGACCCAGTACTTC
CASSYNWARWQETQYF
>TRBV5-1|.|TRBJ1-1|.
TGCGCCAGCAGCTCCAAGGTCGGAAGCACTGAAGCTTTCTTT
CASSSKVGSTEAFF
>TRBV29-1|once|TRBJ2-3|.
TGTAGCGTGAACCCCCCCGACAGGCCCACAGATACGCAGTATTTT
CSVNPPDRPTDTQYF
>TRBV20-1|.|TRBJ2-6|.
TGCAGTGCCCCGTTAAGCCTCTCTGGGGCCAACGTCCTGACTTTC
CSAPLSLSGANVLTF
>TRBV5-1|.|TRBJ2-7|TRBD2
TGCGCCAGCAGCCCTGGGGGAGTTACCTCTAGCGGGAACTACTACGAGCAGTACTTC
CASSPGGVTSSGNYYEQYF
>TRBV14|.|TRBJ2-7|.
TGTGCCAGCAGCCAAGTCAGGGAATCCTACGAGCAGTACTTC
CASSQVRESYEQYF
>TRBV13|.|TRBJ2-5|.
TGTGCCAGCAGCTCGGAACCGGGACTTGGGGAGACCCAGTACTTC
CASSSEPGLGETQYF
>TRBV5-1|.|TRBJ2-3|.
TGCGCCAGCAGTAGACATCGAGGTTTGGGGGGGCCCGGCACAGATACGCAGTATTTT
CASSRHRGLGGPGTDTQYF
>TRBV6-2/TRBV6-3|.|TRBJ1-3|.
TGTGCCAGCATTCCGGACGGGGCCTTCTCTGGAAACACCATATATTTT
CASIPDGAFSGNTIYF
>TRBV7-9|few|TRBJ2-6|.
TGTGCCAGCAGCTGGGACGGCTCTGGGGCCAACGTCCTGACTTTC
CASSWDGSGANVLTF
>TRBV20-1|few|TRBJ1-2|.
TGCAGTGCTAGTCAGGATGGCTACACCTTC
CSASQDGYTF
>TRBV7-2|.|TRBJ2-7|.
TGTGCCAGCAGCCCATTAGTTTTAAGCTCCTACGAGCAGTACTTC
CASSPLVLSSYEQYF
>TRBV19|.|TRBJ2-7|.
TGTGCCAGTAGTGCCTTTACCGGCCTCTCCTACAATGAGCAGTACTTC
CASSAFTGLSYNEQYF
>TRBV20-1|few|TRBJ2-6|.
TGCAGTGCTTCCGATCCCCGGGGGAGGGCCAACGTCCTGACTTTC
CSASDPRGRANVLTF
>TRBV6-1|few|TRBJ2-1|TRBD2
TGTGCCAGCAGTGAAAGGACTAGCGGGGGCCCCAGCTCCTACAATGAGCAGTTCTTC
CASSERTSGGPSSYNEQFF
>TRBV5-1|.|TRBJ1-2|.
TGCGCCAGCAGCGTGGAGACGACGGGGTATGGCTACACCTTC
CASSVETTGYGYTF
>TRBV27|.|TRBJ2-3|.
TGTGCCAGCACCATCCGTAGTCCTACAGATACGCAGTATTTT
CASTIRSPTDTQYF
>TRBV29-1|few|TRBJ2-3|.
TGCAGCGTTGGGGGGCTCAGGACAGCTTCCACAGATACGCAGTATTTT
CSVGGLRTASTDTQYF
>TRBV4-2|.|TRBJ2-3|TRBD2
TGTGCCAGCAGCCAAGATTTACGGACTAGCGGGGGAGGCACAGATACGCAGTATTTT
CASSQDLRTSGGGTDTQYF
>TRBV4-2|.|TRBJ2-4|.
TGTGCCAGCAGCCAAGAACCAATTAGGGGGGGAGCCAAAAACATTCAGTACTTC
CASSQEPIRGGAKNIQYF
>TRBV20-1|few|TRBJ2-7|.
TGCAGTGCTAGAGGGGTCCAGCAGGCTAACTACGAGCAGTACTTC
CSARGVQQANYEQYF
>TRBV27|few|TRBJ1-2|.
TGTGCCAGCAGGGGCGCCCGGGGGACACCCTCTAACTATGGCTACACCTTC
CASRGARGTPSNYGYTF
>TRBV5-6|.|TRBJ2-5|TRBD1
TGTGCCAGCACCCATAGACGTGGGGGACAGGAGACCCAGTACTTC
CASTHRRGGQETQYF
>TRBV29-1|many|TRBJ2-7|TRBD1
TGCAGCGTTGAAAGGGGGAAGGGGGCGACCTACGAGCAGTACTTC
CSVERGKGATYEQYF
>TRBV11-2|few|TRBJ2-5|.
TGTGCCAGCAAGAGGGAACGGGGCTTCCAAGAGACCCAGTACTTC
CASKRERGFQETQYF
>TRBV20-1|.|TRBJ2-3|TRBD2
TGCAGTGCTGAAGGACTAGCTAGCACAGATACGCAGTATTTT
CSAEGLASTDTQYF
>TRBV4-2|.|TRBJ2-5|.
TGTGCCAGCAGCCGTGGACAAGCCAGCAATGAGCAGTACTTC
CASSRGQASNEQYF
>TRBV10-3|.|TRBJ2-2|.
TGTGCCATCAGTGAGGTCGGGCTGTTTTTT
CAISEVGLFF
>TRBV18|.|TRBJ2-5|.
TGTGCCAGCTCACCAACCCTGACGGTAAACCAAGAGACCCAGTACTTC
CASSPTLTVNQETQYF
>TRBV25-1|.|TRBJ1-4|.
TGTGCCAGCAGTGAATCCTTTAATGAAAAACTGTTTTTT
CASSESFNEKLFF
>TRBV14|.|TRBJ1-6|.
TGTGCCAGCAGCCAAGACGGACGGCAGAATTCACCCCTCCACTTT
CASSQDGRQNSPLHF
>TRBV10-2|once|TRBJ2-4|TRBD2
TGCGCCAGCAGGAGTTTACAAGCGGGGGGGATGCTAGCCAAAAACATTCAGTACTTC
CASRSLQAGGMLAKNIQYF
>TRBV6-6|.|TRBJ1-5|TRBD1
TGTGCCAGCAGTTATTGGAGTTCAGGGGGTAGGCAGCCCCAGCATTTT
CASSYWSSGGRQPQHF
>TRBV12-3/TRBV12-4|.|TRBJ1-2|.
TGTGCCAGGGAAACGCTGGGGTACTATGGCTACACCTTC
CARETLGYYGYTF
>TRBV6-1|.|TRBJ1-5|.
TGTGCCAGCAGCGAAATCGTCGAGGGCAATCAGCCCCAGCATTTT
CASSEIVEGNQPQHF
>TRBV20-1|.|TRBJ2-4|TRBD2
TGCAGTGCTAGTCTGCTAGCGGGGGGGCAAGGGCAGTACTTC
CSASLLAGGQGQYF
>TRBV12-3/TRBV12-4|.|TRBJ1-5|.
TGTGCCAGCAGTCGAAGGGGGTATAGCAATCAGCCCCAGCATTTT
CASSRRGYSNQPQHF
>TRBV6-2/TRBV6-3|.|TRBJ2-1|.
TGTGCCAGCACCCTCCTCGGACGGGGTGAGCAGTTCTTC
CASTLLGRGEQFF
>TRBV7-9|few|TRBJ2-5|.
TGTGCCAGCAGCTTTGCAGGGGTCGGAGAGACCCAGTACTTC
CASSFAGVGETQYF
>TRBV6-6|few|TRBJ2-7|.
TGTGCCAGCAGTAAGGGCGGATCACTGGTCTACGAGCAGTACTTC
CASSKGGSLVYEQYF
>TRBV12-3/TRBV12-4|.|TRBJ1-5|TRBD1
TGTGCCAGCAGTCCCTCTGACAGGGGAGGCAATCAGCCCCAGCATTTT
CASSPSDRGGNQPQHF
>TRBV4-1|few|TRBJ2-3|.
TGCGCCAGCAGCCAAGATGCCACCACAGATACGCAGTATTTT
CASSQDATTDTQYF
>TRBV10-3|few|TRBJ2-5|.
TGTGCCATCAGTGAGCCGGGCACACAAGAGACCCAGTACTTC
CAISEPGTQETQYF
>TRBV20-1|.|TRBJ1-4|TRBD1
TGCAGTGCTAGCAGGGGGTTTAGTACTAATGAAAAACTGTTTTTT
CSASRGFSTNEKLFF